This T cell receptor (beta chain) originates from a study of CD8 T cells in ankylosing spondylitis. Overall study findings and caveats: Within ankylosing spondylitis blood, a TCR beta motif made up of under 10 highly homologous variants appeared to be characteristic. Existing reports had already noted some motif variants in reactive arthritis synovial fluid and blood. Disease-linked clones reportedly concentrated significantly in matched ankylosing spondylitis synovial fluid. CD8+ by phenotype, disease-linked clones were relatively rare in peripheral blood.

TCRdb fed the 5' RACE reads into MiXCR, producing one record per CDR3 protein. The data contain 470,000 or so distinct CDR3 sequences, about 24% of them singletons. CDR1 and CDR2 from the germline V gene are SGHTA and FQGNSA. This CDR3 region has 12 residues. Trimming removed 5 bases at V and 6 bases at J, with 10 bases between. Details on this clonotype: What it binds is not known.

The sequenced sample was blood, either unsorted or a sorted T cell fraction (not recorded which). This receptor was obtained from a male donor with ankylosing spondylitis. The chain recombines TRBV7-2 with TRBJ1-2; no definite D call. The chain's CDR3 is CASSPRVDGYTF. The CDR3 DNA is TGTGCCAGCAGCCCTAGGGTTGATGGCTACACCTTC.